A selection of T cell receptor beta chains follows, all from one sample in a study of T cells in Graves' hyperthyroidism and ophthalmopathy. TCRdb reanalysed the multiplex PCR reads using MiXCR and keeps one entry per CDR3 protein. The top ten clones hold roughly 33% of a sample with some 350,000 distinct CDR3 sequences, approximately 13% of them seen once. The sample taken for sequencing was blood. The receptor set was obtained from a woman between 40 and 50 years old with Graves' ophthalmopathy. Each CDR3 is given with its conserved first and last residue.

TRBV27 CASSFHRRESTDTQYF
TRBV5-1 CASSSGGFTEAFF
TRBV7-2 CASSFPYNEQFF
TRBV14 CASSQRHRETQYF
TRBV27 CASSGPYHYEQYF
TRBV7-9 CASSSRRVSPYEQYF
TRBV6-1 CASSDLLSTDTQYF
TRBV30 CAWSVPGQIYNEQFF
TRBV2 CASKVGEMYGYTF
TRBV12-3/TRBV12-4 CASSMGGTQYF
TRBV2 CAIPGTSGRATGTGELFF
TRBV7-3 CASSWPMGNQPQHF
TRBV28 CASSLPPSPGNEQFF
TRBV7-9 CASSASGGSETQYF
TRBV5-4 CASSPTQSSTDTQYF
TRBV10-3 CAITSRTGATGELFF
TRBV13 CASRSSGPASTDTQYF
TRBV11-3 CASRRGPQETQYF
TRBV5-1 CASSPISSYNEQFF
TRBV7-2 CASSLARGLDTQYF
TRBV3-1 CASSQGKEGYTF
TRBV30 CAWRTRTGSEVEQYF
TRBV4-1 CASSQTEVNTGELFF
TRBV11-3 CASSSRDRDTEAFF
TRBV12-3/TRBV12-4 CASRPRTGANTEAFF
TRBV2 CASIRDAEQFF
TRBV7-6 CASSLVTGGRYNEQFF
TRBV15 CATSRDRGGYEQYF
TRBV3-1 CASSRQGPDTQYF
TRBV28 CASSFEASGQGAWQPQHF
TRBV19 CASSSKGLNTGELFF
TRBV20-1 CSAIRRVGGDTQYF
TRBV5-4 CASSPGGRTGALPNEQFF
TRBV6-1 CASSSRTGGWTEAFF
TRBV12-3/TRBV12-4 CASTQGQGFTDTQYF
TRBV14 CASSQVAGSSYNEQFF
TRBV7-8 CASSHIRTSGALSSYNEQFF
TRBV12-3/TRBV12-4 CASSLGTVQETQYF
TRBV6-1 CASSRGAGRPQHF
TRBV9 CASSVEAGTSGRSKRETQYF
TRBV5-1 CASSLDGTDEKLFF
TRBV6-5 CASSSGTSAGELFF
TRBV20-1 CSARSNVVGEQYF
TRBV10-2 CASSESLGLSYNEQFF
TRBV6-1 CASRSWDRGLYF
TRBV7-9 CASSFPVLTGELFF
TRBV6-5 CASSYGGRGAYEQYF
TRBV2 CASALAGVGDTDTQYF
TRBV28 CASRFPWGTSGGSDNEQFF
TRBV5-6 CASSFGTGAISGQFF
TRBV3-1 CASSQLGGASGNTIYF
TRBV7-9 CASRVISQGASYNEQFF
TRBV4-2 CASSQEGPGNIQYF
TRBV12-3/TRBV12-4 CASRPRGGHGYTF